Below are 7 T cell receptor beta chains sequenced from a single sample in a study of blood T cell repertoires in COVID-19 (dated by TCRdb to 2018 to 2021). Library construction relied on the immunoSEQ multiplex PCR assay. The table was pulled from immuneACCESS by TCRdb, which kept in-frame rearrangements only. Such tables lose some clones; where checked, under half of the loss comes from unresolved V genes, and the rest has no known cause. This sample gives around 300,000 clones in total; 88% of them show up just once. The top ten hold 2% to 2.5% of the sample. Material: PBMCs or T cells enriched from blood (not recorded which). The receptor set was obtained from a woman aged 55-70 years in a cohort exposed to, infected with or recovered from COVID-19 (not recorded which).

The rearrangement joins TRBV2 to TRBJ2-5, with D unclear. Germline CDR1 and CDR2: SNHLY and FYNNEI. Trimming took off 1 base at V and 5 bases at J, with 11 bases between the two ends. This CDR3 is built from 14 residues. CDR3 sequence reads: CASSEDQAQETQYF. CDR3 DNA sequence: TGTGCCAGCAGTGAAGATCAGGCCCAGGAGACCCAGTACTTC.

The V and J genes are TRBV27 and TRBJ2-4, with TRBD1 matching 10 bases. V shed 5 bases and J 4 bases; nucleotides not matched to a gene: 14. The germline CDR1 and CDR2 sequences are MNHEY and SMNVEV (reference sequence). The CDR3 sequence is 18 residues long. The CDR3 region has the DNA TGTGCCAGCAGTCCCCGGGACAGGGGCCTCTCCACTAAAAACATTCAGTACTTC. It yields the protein CASSPRDRGLSTKNIQYF.

The chain combines TRBV6-1 with TRBJ1-3; possibly TRBD1 for D (5 bases). Germline V CDR1 and CDR2: MNHNS, SASEGT. The CDR3 is 16 amino acids. V was shortened by 1 base and J by 2 bases, with 12 bases between the two germline ends. In nucleotides, the CDR3 is TGTGCCAGCAGTGAAGACAGGAGAGTCGCTGGAAACACCATATATTTT. Its protein is CASSEDRRVAGNTIYF.

This chain joins TRBV2 and TRBJ1-5, with TRBD1 matching 8 bases. V lost 6 bases and J lost 7; bases outside the gene matches: 11. The CDR3 extends over 15 amino acids. Germline CDR1 and CDR2: SNHLY and FYNNEI. DNA of the CDR3: TGTGCCAGCAGCAGAAACACAGGGGGAGGGCAGCCCCAGCATTTT. It is translated as CASSRNTGGGQPQHF. Full variable domain (missing parts from reference TRBV2 and TRBJ1-5): EPEVTQTPSHQVTQMGQEVILRCVPISNHLYFYWYRQILGQKVEFLVSFYNNEISEKSEIFDDQFSVERPDGSNFTLKIRSTKLEDSAMYFCASSRNTGGGQPQHFGDGTRLSIL.

This chain uses TRBV19 with TRBJ2-7, with 9 bases aligning to TRBD1. The CDR3 length is 13 residues. The V gene's germline CDR1 is LNHDA and CDR2 SQIVND (reference sequence). V dropped 7 bases and J dropped 2; count of bases not matched to a gene: 3. The CDR3 nucleotides are TGTGCCAGTAAAGGGACAGGGACCTACGAGCAGTACTTC. It is translated as CASKGTGTYEQYF.

V and J are TRBV6-5 and TRBJ1-2; 10 positions agree with TRBD1. Germline loops: CDR1 MNHEY, CDR2 SVGAGI. This CDR3 comprises 14 residues. V shed 7 bases and J 3 bases; nucleotides not matched to a gene: 5. The CDR3 protein is CASNRQGAHYGYTF. CDR3 bases: TGTGCCAGCAACAGACAGGGGGCTCACTATGGCTACACCTTC.

J is TRBJ2-3 and V is TRBV20-1; D may be TRBD2 (6 bases). The CDR3 sequence is 10 residues long. Trimming cost V 6 bases and J 5 bases, with 6 bases left between them. Germline CDR1 and CDR2: DFQATT and SNEGSKA (reference sequence). This CDR3 is CSAEGDTQYF. The CDR3 nucleotides read TGCAGTGCGGAGGGAGATACGCAGTATTTT.